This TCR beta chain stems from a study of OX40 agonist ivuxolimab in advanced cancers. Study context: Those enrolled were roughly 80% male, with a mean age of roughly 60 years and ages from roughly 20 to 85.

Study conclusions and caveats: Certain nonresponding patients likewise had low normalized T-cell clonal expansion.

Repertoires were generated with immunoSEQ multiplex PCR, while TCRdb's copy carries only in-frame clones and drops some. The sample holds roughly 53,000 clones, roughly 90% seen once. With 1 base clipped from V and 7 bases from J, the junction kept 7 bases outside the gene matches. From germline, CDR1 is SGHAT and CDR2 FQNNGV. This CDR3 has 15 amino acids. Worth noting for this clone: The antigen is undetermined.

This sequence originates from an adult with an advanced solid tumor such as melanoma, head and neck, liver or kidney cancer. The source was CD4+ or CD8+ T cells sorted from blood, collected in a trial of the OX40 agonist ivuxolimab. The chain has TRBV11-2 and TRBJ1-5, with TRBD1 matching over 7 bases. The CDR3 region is CASSLGGTVGQPQHF. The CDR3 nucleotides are TGTGCCAGCAGCTTAGGCGGGACAGTAGGGCAGCCCCAGCATTTT.